This note documents a single T cell receptor beta chain sequence. Within the sample, other DNA sequences also encode this same CDR3. The data derive from a study of blood T cell repertoires in COVID-19. Across the study: Sample material is recorded as cDNA or gDNA derived from T cells, B-cell-depleted T cells, or PBMCs.

V gave up 0 bases and J gave up 4 bases, with 4 bases separating them. The CDR3 consists of 13 residues. Germline-derived CDR1 and CDR2 are MNHEY and SMNVEV (reference sequence). Those who participated ranged in age from about 18 to 89 years and resided in roughly 26 US areas. Assay used: immunoSEQ multiplex PCR; TCRdb lists only in-frame clones, some missing. The sample yields more than 200,000 clones, approximately 90% seen once. This sequence originates from a middle-aged man who had recovered from COVID-19. Sequenced input: PBMCs or T cells enriched from blood (not recorded which). The rearrangement links TRBV27 to TRBJ2-1; D gene unclear. The CDR3 nucleotides read TGTGCCAGCAGTTTATCGAGTTACAATGAGCAGTTCTTC. It encodes CASSLSSYNEQFF.